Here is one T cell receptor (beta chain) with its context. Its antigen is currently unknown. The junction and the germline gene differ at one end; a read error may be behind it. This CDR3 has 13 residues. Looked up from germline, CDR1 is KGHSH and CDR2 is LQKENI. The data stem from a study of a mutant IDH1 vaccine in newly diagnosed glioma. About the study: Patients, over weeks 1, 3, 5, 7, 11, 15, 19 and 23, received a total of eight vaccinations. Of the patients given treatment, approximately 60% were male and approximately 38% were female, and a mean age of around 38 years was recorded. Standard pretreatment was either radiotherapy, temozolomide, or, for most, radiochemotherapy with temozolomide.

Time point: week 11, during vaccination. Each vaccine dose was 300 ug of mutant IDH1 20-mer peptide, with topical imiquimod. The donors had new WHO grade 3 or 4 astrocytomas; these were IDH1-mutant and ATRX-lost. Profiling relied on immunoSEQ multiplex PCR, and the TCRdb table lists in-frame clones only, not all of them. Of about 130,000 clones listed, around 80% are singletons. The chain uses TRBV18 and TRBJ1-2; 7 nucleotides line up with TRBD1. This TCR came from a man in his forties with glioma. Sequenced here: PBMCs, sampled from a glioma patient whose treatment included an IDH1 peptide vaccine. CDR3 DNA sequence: TGTGCCAGCTCACCGCCTCCGGGACAGTTTATCGCCTTC. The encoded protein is CASSPPPGQFIAF.